This T cell receptor (beta chain) was profiled in a study of blood T cell repertoires in COVID-19 (dated by TCRdb to the early 2020s). At the level of the whole study: Samples covering the acute and convalescent phases of COVID-19 were provided by collaborators in the United States, Italy and Spain. The material from the prospective study consisted of cDNA or gDNA derived from T cells, B-cell-depleted T cells, or PBMCs. Deeply sampled blood TCRbeta repertoires from subjects exposed to, actively infected with, or recovered from COVID-19 were included in the dataset. A freely available public database, intended as a resource for researchers studying the immune response to SARS-CoV-2, is where the repertoires were released. Samples came from the ongoing ImmuneRACE study (first 160 participants) plus 1,254 subjects from 6 global collaborators. Nearly every sample came with metadata listing a de-identified subject ID, COVID-19 status, age in years and sex. HLA class I and class II types, where available, came from metadata supplied by the sample provider rather than from assay-based typing. Overall results and qualifications from the work: Clinical and demographic metadata were provided uncurated, with the amount varying by source and participant.

As to this clone: The antigen this receptor binds is unknown. Base qualities are not recorded, but no much larger clone differs from it by a single base.

The immunoSEQ Assay, a bias-controlled multiplex PCR, was used to amplify TCRbeta CDR3 regions from genomic DNA. In the authors' own workflow: The number of nucleated cells in each sample was estimated from the amplification of reference gene primers within the assay. To quantify the absolute abundance of each unique TCRbeta CDR3 rearrangement, sequence reads were collapsed and filtered. For each sample, productive Simpson clonality was calculated as the square root of Simpson's diversity index across productive rearrangements. In TCRdb, the immuneACCESS table is reduced to in-frame sequences with V and J assigned. These tables do not hold every clone; where another copy was compared, an unresolved V gene accounts for under half, and the others remain unexplained. Clonal size and the V and J genes are those of that table, whereas D and trimming came from the DNA. For this sample there are over 300,000 clones; roughly 88% appear just once. Jointly, the top ten make up about 0.89% of the sample.

The CDR3 spans 12 residues, from the cysteine through the phenylalanine. Only the CDR3 DNA is retained, 36 bases long and in frame from the first base. Per the germline V gene (reference sequence), SEHNR is the CDR1 and FQNEAQ is the CDR2. V is clipped by 4 bases and J by 3 bases, and the sequence between their germline boundaries is 5 bases long. Enrolling through a virtual design, the prospective study's participants ranged in age from about 18 to 100 years and lived across roughly 24 United States geographic areas. Cohort assignment in the prospective study relied on participant-reported clinical history from a screening survey and a study questionnaire. In the prospective study, mobile phlebotomists collected whole blood, serum and a nasopharyngeal or oropharyngeal swab from each participant. Participants in the prospective study had the option to provide additional blood draws and questionnaires over a 2-month period. Blood samples from the prospective study were shipped frozen or at room temperature prior to DNA extraction.

The chain employs TRBV7-9 and TRBJ2-3, with the D gene too uncertain to name. The TCR originated in a woman aged 25 to 39 with acute COVID-19. The source material was PBMCs or T cells enriched from blood (not recorded which). The DNA sequence is TGTGCCAGCAGCTCTAGGACAGATACGCAGTATTTT. It translates as CASSSRTDTQYF.